This T cell receptor (beta chain) stems from a study of blood T cell repertoires in COVID-19. The CDR3 has 14 residues. Germline CDR1 and CDR2: SGHRS and YFSETQ. After removal of 6 bases from V and 7 bases from J, the junction contained 10 bases not matched to a gene. Generated by immunoSEQ multiplex PCR, the TCRdb table keeps only in-frame clones and is missing some. The repertoire holds under 80,000 clones, with over 70% as singletons. This TCR derives from a man aged 45-65 years with acute or convalescent COVID-19. Sequencing was carried out using peripheral blood. The rearrangement joins TRBV5-1 to TRBJ2-4; 7 bases match TRBD1. In DNA, the CDR3 is TGCGCCAGCAACCCGGGACAGCTTAGCAACATTCAGTACTTC. Translation gives CASNPGQLSNIQYF.